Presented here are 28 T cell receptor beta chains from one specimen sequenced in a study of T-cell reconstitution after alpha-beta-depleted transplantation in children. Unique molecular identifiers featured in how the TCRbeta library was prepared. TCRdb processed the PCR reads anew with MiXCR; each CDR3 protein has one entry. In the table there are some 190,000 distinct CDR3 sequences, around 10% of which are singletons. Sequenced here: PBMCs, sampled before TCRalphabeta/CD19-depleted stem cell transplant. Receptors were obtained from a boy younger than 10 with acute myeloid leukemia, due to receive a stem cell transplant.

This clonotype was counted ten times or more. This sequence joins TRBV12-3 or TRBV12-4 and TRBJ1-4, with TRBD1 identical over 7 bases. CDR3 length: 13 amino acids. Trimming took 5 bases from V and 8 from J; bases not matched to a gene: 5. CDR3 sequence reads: CASSEGQEEKLFF. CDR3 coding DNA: TGTGCCAGCAGTGAAGGACAGGAAGAAAAACTGTTTTTT.

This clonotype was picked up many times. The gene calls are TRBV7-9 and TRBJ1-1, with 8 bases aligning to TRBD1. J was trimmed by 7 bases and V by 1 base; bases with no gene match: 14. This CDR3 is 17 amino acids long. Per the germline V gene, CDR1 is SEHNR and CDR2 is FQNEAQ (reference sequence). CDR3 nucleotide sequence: TGTGCCAGCAGCTTAGTCTTCCAGGGGGCAGGGGGTATTGAAGCTTTCTTT. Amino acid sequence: CASSLVFQGAGGIEAFF.

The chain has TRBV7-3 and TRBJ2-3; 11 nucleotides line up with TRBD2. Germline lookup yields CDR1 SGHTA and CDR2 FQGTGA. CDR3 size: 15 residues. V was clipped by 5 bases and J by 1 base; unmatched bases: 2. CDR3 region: CASSLTSGGTDTQYF. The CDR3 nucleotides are TGTGCCAGCAGCCTGACTAGCGGGGGCACAGATACGCAGTATTTT.

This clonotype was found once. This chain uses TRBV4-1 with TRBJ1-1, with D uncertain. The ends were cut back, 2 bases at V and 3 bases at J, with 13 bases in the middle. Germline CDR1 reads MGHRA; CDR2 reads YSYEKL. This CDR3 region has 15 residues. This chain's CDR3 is CASSQPILTDTEAFF. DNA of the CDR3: TGCGCCAGCAGCCAACCCATACTCACCGACACTGAAGCTTTCTTT.

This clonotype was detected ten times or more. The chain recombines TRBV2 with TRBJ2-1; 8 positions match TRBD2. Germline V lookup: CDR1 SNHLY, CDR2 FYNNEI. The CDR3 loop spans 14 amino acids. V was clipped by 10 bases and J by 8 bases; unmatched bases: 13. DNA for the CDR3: TGTGCCAAAAAAGAAGCGGGGGCGCCTGATGAGCAGTTCTTC. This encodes CAKKEAGAPDEQFF.

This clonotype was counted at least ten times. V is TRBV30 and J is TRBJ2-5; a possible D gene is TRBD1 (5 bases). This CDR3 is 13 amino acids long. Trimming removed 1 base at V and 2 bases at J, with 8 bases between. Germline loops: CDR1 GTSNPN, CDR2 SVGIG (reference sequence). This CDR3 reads CAWSDRNQETQYF. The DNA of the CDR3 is TGTGCCTGGAGTGACAGGAATCAAGAGACCCAGTACTTC.

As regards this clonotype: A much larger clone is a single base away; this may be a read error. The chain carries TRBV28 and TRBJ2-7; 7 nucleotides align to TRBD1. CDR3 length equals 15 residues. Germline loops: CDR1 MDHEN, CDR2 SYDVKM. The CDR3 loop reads CASSFHTTGHYEQHF. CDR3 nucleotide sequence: TGTGCCAGCAGTTTTCACACGACAGGGCATTACGAGCAGCACTTC.

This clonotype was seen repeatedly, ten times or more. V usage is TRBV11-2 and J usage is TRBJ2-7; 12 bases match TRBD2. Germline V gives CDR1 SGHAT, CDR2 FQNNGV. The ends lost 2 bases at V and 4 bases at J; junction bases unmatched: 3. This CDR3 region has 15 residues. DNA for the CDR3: TGTGCCAGCAGCTTACTAGCGGGGGGGGGATACGAGCAGTACGTC. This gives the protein CASSLLAGGGYEQYV.

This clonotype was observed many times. CDR3 nucleotides: TGTGCCAGCAGCACAGACGAGGGTTGGAACTATGGCTACACCTTC. Amino acid sequence: CASSTDEGWNYGYTF. This chain joins TRBV7-9 and TRBJ1-2; D call uncertain. This CDR3 has 15 residues. V was shortened by 5 bases and J by 2 bases, with 15 bases between the two germline ends. Looked up from germline, CDR1 is SEHNR and CDR2 is FQNEAQ (reference sequence).

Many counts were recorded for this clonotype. DNA for the CDR3: TGTGCCAGCAGCTCCCCTGTACAGGGCACGAACACCGGGGAGCTGTTTTTT. This sequence encodes CASSSPVQGTNTGELFF. The genes are TRBV7-8 and TRBJ2-2; the D gene is possibly TRBD1 (6 bases). CDR1 is SGHVS, CDR2 FQNEAQ, per germline. V lost 4 bases to trimming and J lost 0 bases, with 15 bases between them. CDR3 length equals 17 residues.

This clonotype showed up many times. The CDR3 region is CATSEGTGVVGKLFF. Written as DNA, the CDR3 is TGTGCCACCAGCGAGGGGACAGGAGTGGTCGGAAAACTGTTTTTT. The V call is TRBV15, the J call TRBJ1-4, with 8 bases fitting TRBD1. With V trimmed by 5 bases and J by 10 bases, 12 bases remained unmatched. This CDR3 has 15 residues. CDR1 is LNHNV and CDR2 is YYDKDF in the germline V gene (reference sequence).

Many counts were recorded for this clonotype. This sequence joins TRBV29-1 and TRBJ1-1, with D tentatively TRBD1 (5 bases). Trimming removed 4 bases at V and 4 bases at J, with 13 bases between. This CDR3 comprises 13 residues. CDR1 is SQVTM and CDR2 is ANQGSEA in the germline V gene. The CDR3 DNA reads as TGCAGCGTTGCGGGCTCAGGGTTCACTGAAGCTTTCTTT. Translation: CSVAGSGFTEAFF.

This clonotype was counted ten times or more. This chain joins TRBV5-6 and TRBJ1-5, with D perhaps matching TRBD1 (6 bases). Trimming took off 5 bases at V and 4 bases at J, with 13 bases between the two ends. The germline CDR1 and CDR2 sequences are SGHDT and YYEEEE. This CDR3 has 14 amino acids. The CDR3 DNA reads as TGTGCCAGCAGTAAAAGGGGGGCTAATCAGCCCCAGCATTTT. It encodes CASSKRGANQPQHF.

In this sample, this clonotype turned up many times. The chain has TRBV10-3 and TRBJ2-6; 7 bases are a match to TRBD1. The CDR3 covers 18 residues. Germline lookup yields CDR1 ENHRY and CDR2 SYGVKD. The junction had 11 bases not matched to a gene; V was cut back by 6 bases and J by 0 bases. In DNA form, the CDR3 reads TGTGCCATCAGGGCAACAGGGGTGAACTACTCTGGGGCCAACGTCCTGACTTTC. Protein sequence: CAIRATGVNYSGANVLTF.

CDR3 coding DNA: TGTGCCAGCAGCCAAGTTGCGACGGCAAGTTCACCCCTCCACTTT. Its protein is CASSQVATASSPLHF. V and J are TRBV3-1 and TRBJ1-6; D unclear. Trimming took off 1 base at V and 9 bases at J, with 13 bases between the two ends. Germline V gene lookup returns CDR1 LGHDT and CDR2 YNNKEL (reference sequence). This CDR3 contains 15 residues.

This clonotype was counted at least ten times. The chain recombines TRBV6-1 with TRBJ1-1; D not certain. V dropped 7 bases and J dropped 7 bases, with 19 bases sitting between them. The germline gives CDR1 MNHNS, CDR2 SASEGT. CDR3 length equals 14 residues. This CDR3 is CASTQNVGSVEAFF. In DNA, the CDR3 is TGTGCCAGCACCCAAAATGTAGGGAGCGTTGAAGCTTTCTTT.

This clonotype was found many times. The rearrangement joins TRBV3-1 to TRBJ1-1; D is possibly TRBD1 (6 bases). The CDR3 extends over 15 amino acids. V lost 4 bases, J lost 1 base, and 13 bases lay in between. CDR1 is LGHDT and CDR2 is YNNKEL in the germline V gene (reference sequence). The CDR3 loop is CASSPRGTQNTEAFF. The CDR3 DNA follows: TGTGCCAGCAGCCCCAGGGGAACCCAGAACACTGAAGCTTTCTTT.

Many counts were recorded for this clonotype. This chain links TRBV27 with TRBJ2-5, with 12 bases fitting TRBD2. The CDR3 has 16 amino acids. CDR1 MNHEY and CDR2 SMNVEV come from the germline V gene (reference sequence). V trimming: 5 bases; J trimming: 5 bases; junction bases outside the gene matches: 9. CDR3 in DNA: TGTGCCAGCAGTATCCTAGCGGGAGGGGCTTTGGAGACCCAGTACTTC. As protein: CASSILAGGALETQYF.

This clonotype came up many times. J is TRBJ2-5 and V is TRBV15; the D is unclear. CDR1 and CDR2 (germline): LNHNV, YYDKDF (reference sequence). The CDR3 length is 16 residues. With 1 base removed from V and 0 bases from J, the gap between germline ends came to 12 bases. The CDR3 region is CATSRGRLPDQETQYF. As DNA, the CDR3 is TGTGCCACCAGCAGAGGAAGGTTACCCGACCAAGAGACCCAGTACTTC.

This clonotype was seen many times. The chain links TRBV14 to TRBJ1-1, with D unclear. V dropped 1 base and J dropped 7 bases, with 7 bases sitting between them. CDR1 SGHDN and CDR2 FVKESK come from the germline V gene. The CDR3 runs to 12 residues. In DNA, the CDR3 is TGTGCCAGCAGCCAAGGAAACCATGAAGCTTTCTTT. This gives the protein CASSQGNHEAFF.

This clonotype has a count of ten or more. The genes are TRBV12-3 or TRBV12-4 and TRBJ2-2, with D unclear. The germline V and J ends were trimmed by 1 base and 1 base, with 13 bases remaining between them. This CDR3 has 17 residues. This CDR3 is CASSLGQWPKNTGELFF. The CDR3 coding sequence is TGTGCCAGCAGTTTAGGTCAATGGCCCAAGAACACCGGGGAGCTGTTTTTT.

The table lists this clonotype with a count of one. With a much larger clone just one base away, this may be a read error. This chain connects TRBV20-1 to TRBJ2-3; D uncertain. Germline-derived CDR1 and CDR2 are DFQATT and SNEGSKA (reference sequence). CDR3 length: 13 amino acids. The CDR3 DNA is TGCAGTGCTAGCCGAGAAACAGCAGATACGCGGTATTTT. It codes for CSASRETADTRYF.

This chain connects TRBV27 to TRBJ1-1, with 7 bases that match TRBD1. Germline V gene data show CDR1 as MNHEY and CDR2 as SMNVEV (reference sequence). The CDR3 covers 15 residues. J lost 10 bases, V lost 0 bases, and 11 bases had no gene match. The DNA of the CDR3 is TGTGCCAGCAGTTTATCGACAGGGTTGTGGAAACGAGCTTTCTTT. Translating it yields CASSLSTGLWKRAFF.

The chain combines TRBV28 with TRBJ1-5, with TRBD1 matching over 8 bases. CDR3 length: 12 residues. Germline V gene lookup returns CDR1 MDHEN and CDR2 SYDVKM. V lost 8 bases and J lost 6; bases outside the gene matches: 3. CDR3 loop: CASLQGAQPQHF. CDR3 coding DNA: TGTGCCAGCTTGCAGGGGGCTCAGCCCCAGCATTTT.

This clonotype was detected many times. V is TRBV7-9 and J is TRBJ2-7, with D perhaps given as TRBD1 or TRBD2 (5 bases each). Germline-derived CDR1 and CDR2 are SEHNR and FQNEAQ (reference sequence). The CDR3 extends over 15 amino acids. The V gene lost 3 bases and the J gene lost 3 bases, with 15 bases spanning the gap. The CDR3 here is CASSFGKGTYYEQYF. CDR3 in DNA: TGTGCCAGCAGCTTTGGTAAAGGGACCTACTACGAGCAGTACTTC.

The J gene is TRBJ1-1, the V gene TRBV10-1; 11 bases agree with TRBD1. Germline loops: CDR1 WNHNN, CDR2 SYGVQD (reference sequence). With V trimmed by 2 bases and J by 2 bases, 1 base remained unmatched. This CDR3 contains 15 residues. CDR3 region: CASSEGTGGNTEAFF. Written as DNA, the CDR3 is TGCGCCAGCAGTGAGGGGACAGGGGGAAACACTGAAGCTTTCTTT.

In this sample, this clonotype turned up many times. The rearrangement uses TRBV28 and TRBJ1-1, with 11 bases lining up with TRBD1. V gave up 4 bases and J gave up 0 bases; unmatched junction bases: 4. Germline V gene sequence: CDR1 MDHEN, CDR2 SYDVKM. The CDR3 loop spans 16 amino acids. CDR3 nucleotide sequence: TGTGCCAGCAGTTCTCGGGACAGGGGGATGAACACTGAAGCTTTCTTT. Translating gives CASSSRDRGMNTEAFF.

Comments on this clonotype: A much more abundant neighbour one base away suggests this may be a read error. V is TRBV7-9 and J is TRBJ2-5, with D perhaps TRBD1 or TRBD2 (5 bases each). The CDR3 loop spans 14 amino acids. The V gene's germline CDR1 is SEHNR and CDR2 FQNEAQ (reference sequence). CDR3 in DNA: TGTGCCAGCAGCAAGGGACGGGATCAAGAGACCCAGTCCTTC. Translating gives CASSKGRDQETQSF.